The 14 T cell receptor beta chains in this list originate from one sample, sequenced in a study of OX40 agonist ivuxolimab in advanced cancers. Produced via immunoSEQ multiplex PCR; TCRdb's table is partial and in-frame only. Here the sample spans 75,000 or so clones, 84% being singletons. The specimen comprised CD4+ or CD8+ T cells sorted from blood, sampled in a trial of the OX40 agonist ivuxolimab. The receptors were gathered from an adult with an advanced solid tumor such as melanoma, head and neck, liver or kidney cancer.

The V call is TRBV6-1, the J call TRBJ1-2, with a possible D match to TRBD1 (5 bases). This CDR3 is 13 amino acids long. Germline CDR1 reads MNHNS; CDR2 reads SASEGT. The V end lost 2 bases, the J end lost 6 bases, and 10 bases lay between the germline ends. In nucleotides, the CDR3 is TGTGCCAGCAGTGAATTCGGGGGTAATGGCTACACCTTC. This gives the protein CASSEFGGNGYTF.

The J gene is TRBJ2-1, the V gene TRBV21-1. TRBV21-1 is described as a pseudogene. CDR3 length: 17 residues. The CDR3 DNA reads TGTGCCAGCAGCACAAGGCTACCAGGGAGCCCCTACAATGAGCAGTTCTTC. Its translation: CASSTRLPGSPYNEQFF.

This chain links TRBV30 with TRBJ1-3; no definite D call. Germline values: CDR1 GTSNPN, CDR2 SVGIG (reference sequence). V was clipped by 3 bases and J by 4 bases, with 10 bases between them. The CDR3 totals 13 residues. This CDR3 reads CAWRLPAGNTIYF. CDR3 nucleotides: TGTGCCTGGAGGCTCCCGGCCGGAAACACCATATATTTT.

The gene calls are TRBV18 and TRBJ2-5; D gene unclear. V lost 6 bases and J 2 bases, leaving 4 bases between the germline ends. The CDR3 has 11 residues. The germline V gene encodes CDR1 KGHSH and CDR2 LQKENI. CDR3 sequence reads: CASSEQETQYF. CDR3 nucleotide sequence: TGTGCCAGCTCGGAGCAAGAGACCCAGTACTTC.

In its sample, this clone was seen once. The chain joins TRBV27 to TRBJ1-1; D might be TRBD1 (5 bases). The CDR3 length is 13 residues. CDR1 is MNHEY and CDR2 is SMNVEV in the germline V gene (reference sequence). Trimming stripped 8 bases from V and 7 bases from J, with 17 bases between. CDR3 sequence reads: CASSLGHPGEAFF. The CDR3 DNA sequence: TGTGCCAGCTCCTTGGGGCACCCCGGTGAAGCTTTCTTT.

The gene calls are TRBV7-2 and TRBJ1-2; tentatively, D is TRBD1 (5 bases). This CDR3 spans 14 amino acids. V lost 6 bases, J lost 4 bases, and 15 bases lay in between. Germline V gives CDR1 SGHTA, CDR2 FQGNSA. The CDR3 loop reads CASSPDGGSYGYTF. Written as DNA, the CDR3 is TGTGCCAGCAGTCCCGATGGGGGGAGCTATGGCTACACCTTC.

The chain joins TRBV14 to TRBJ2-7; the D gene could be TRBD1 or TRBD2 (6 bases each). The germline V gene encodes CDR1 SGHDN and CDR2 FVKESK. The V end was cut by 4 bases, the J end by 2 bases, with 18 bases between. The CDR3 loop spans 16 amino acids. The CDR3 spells CASSRLQRGAPYEQYF. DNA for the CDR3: TGTGCCAGCAGCCGGTTGCAGAGGGGGGCACCCTACGAGCAGTACTTC.

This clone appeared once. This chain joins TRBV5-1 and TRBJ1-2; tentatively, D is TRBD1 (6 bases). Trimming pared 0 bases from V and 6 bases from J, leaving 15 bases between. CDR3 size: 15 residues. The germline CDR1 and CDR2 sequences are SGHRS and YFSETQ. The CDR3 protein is CASSLEQGYLDGYTF. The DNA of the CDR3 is TGCGCCAGCAGCTTGGAACAGGGCTATTTGGATGGCTACACCTTC.

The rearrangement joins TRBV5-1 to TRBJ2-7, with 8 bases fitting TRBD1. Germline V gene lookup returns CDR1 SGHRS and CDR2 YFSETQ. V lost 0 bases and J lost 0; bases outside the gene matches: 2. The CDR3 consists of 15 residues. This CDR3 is CASSLGDRFSYEQYF. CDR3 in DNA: TGCGCCAGCAGCTTGGGGGACAGGTTCTCCTACGAGCAGTACTTC.

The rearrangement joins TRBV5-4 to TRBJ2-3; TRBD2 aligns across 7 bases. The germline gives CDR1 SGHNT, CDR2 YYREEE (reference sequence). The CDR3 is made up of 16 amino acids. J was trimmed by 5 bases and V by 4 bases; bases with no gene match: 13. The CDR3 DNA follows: TGTGCCAGCAGCCCAGGACTAGTTTTCTTTGGAGATACGCAGTATTTT. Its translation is CASSPGLVFFGDTQYF.

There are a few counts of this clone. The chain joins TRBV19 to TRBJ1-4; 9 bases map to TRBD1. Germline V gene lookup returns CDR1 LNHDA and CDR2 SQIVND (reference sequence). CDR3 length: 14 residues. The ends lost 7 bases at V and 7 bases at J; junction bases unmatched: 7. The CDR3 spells CASTPGTGSEKLFF. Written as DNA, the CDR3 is TGTGCCAGTACTCCCGGGACAGGGAGTGAAAAACTGTTTTTT.

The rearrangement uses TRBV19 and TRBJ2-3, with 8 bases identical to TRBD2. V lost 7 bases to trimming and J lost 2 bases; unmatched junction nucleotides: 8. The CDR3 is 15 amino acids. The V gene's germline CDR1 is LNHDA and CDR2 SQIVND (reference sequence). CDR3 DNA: TGTGCCAGTACCTCGAGCGGGAGTAACACAGATACGCAGTATTTT. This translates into CASTSSGSNTDTQYF.

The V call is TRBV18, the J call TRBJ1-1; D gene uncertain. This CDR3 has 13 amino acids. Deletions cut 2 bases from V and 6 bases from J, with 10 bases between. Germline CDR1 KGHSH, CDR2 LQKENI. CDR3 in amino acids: CASSPGKGAEAFF. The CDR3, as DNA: TGTGCCAGCTCACCAGGGAAGGGAGCTGAAGCTTTCTTT.

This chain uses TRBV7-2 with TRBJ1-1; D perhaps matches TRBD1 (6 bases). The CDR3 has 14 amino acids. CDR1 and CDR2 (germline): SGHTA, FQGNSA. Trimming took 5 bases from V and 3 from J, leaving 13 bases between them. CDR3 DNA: TGTGCCAGCAGCGGAACAGGGTATGACACTGAAGCTTTCTTT. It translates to CASSGTGYDTEAFF.